A single sample gave rise to the 19 T cell receptor beta chains below, sequenced in a study of cytomegalovirus exposure and HLA in healthy donors (TCRdb year 2017). Receptor amplification or capture employed the immunoSEQ multiplex PCR assay. What TCRdb holds here is the immuneACCESS table cut down to in-frame rearrangements. Part of the clones is not present; checked against another copy, under half of the missing clones reflect an unresolved V gene, and the others are unexplained. The sample yields under 65,000 clones; roughly nine tenths were counted once. Roughly 8.4% of the sample belongs to the ten largest clones. Specimen: PBMCs. The receptors originated from a woman aged 18-29 years in good health and CMV-seropositive.

CDR3 protein: CASSRPEATAPLHF. The CDR3 region has the DNA TGCGCCAGCAGTCGTCCGGAGGCGACTGCACCCCTCCACTTT. The chain is built from TRBV4-1 and TRBJ1-6; D gene uncertain. Germline values: CDR1 MGHRA, CDR2 YSYEKL. The V end lost 6 bases, the J end lost 11 bases, and 17 bases lay between the germline ends. The CDR3 has 14 amino acids.

The J gene is TRBJ2-3, the V gene TRBV2; 10 bases line up with TRBD2. Trimming removed 3 bases from V and 6 bases from J; junction bases left unmatched: 6. The CDR3 loop spans 15 amino acids. The germline V gene has CDR1 SNHLY and CDR2 FYNNEI. The CDR3: CASSESGGALDTQYF. CDR3 coding DNA: TGTGCCAGCAGTGAGAGCGGGGGGGCCCTGGATACGCAGTATTTT.

The V and J genes are TRBV19 and TRBJ1-4; TRBD1 matches 8 bases. The junction had 9 bases not matched to a gene; V was cut back by 7 bases and J by 8 bases. CDR1 is LNHDA and CDR2 is SQIVND in the germline V gene (reference sequence). This CDR3 comprises 14 residues. The CDR3 is CASTHGQGYEKLFF. CDR3 nucleotides: TGTGCCAGTACCCACGGACAGGGTTACGAAAAACTGTTTTTT.

V and J are TRBV6-5 and TRBJ1-1, with D maybe TRBD1 (6 bases). The V and J ends lost 5 bases and 5 bases respectively, with 15 bases between them. Germline CDR1 is MNHEY and CDR2 is SVGAGI. This CDR3 region has 14 residues. Written as DNA, the CDR3 is TGTGCCAGCAGTCACAACGCAGGGGTTACTGAAGCTTTCTTT. This gives the protein CASSHNAGVTEAFF.

The sample holds one count of this clone. This chain uses TRBV7-2 with TRBJ1-4, with D uncertain. Trimming cost V 4 bases and J 10 bases, with 10 bases left between them. The CDR3 runs 12 residues. CDR1 and CDR2 from the germline V gene are SGHTA and FQGNSA. CDR3 bases: TGTGCCAGCAGCTCCGCCGCGGCAAAACTGTTTTTT. Encoded protein: CASSSAAAKLFF. The full variable domain, completed using reference TRBV7-2 and TRBJ1-4, is GAGVSQSPSNKVTEKGKDVELRCDPISGHTALYWYRQSLGQGLEFLIYFQGNSAPDKSGLPSDRFSAERTGGSVSTLTIQRTQQEDSAVYLCASSSAAAKLFFGSGTQLSVL.

The chain carries TRBV2 and TRBJ2-1; D is perhaps TRBD2 (5 bases). The length of the CDR3 is 14 residues. Germline V gene lookup returns CDR1 SNHLY and CDR2 FYNNEI. Trimming stripped 5 bases from V and 7 bases from J, with 15 bases between. In DNA form, the CDR3 reads TGTGCCAGCAGTACACTAGTCCCCAGAAATGAGCAGTTCTTC. This translates into CASSTLVPRNEQFF. Based on the CDR3 plus reference TRBV2 and TRBJ2-1, the full variable domain is EPEVTQTPSHQVTQMGQEVILRCVPISNHLYFYWYRQILGQKVEFLVSFYNNEISEKSEIFDDQFSVERPDGSNFTLKIRSTKLEDSAMYFCASSTLVPRNEQFFGPGTRLTVL.

This chain uses TRBV7-2 with TRBJ2-7; D perhaps matches TRBD1 (5 bases). Germline V gene lookup returns CDR1 SGHTA and CDR2 FQGNSA. The CDR3 consists of 12 residues. V lost 6 bases and J 4 bases, leaving 10 bases between the germline ends. CDR3 bases: TGTGCCAGCAGTTCGACAGCGTACGAGCAGTACTTC. Its protein product is CASSSTAYEQYF.

The chain combines TRBV2 with TRBJ2-2, with unresolved D. Trimming took off 0 bases at V and 7 bases at J, with 15 bases between the two ends. The length of the CDR3 is 16 residues. Germline CDR1 reads SNHLY; CDR2 reads FYNNEI. The CDR3 sequence: CASSEAQEDPVGELFF. CDR3 sequence (DNA): TGTGCCAGCAGTGAAGCCCAGGAAGATCCTGTCGGGGAGCTGTTTTTT.

The chain is built from TRBV7-2 and TRBJ2-2, with 7 bases that match TRBD2. Trimming cost V 5 bases and J 3 bases; bases outside gene matches: 15. The CDR3 runs to 18 residues. Germline CDR1 reads SGHTA; CDR2 reads FQGNSA. Here the CDR3 DNA reads TGTGCCAGCAGCCGAGGGGCTCTTCAGGGAGGGTACACCGGGGAGCTGTTTTTT. Translated: CASSRGALQGGYTGELFF.

The gene calls are TRBV28 and TRBJ2-5; a weak D match, TRBD2 (6 bases). Trimming removed 6 bases from V and 5 bases from J, with 22 bases in between. The length of the CDR3 is 16 residues. Germline-derived CDR1 and CDR2 are MDHEN and SYDVKM. The CDR3 sequence: CASRDPEGGKRETQYF. Here the CDR3 DNA reads TGTGCCAGCAGGGACCCAGAGGGCGGGAAGAGGGAGACCCAGTACTTC.

This chain uses TRBV10-3 with TRBJ2-7; TRBD1 matches at 7 bases. V gave up 9 bases and J gave up 6 bases; unmatched junction bases: 11. CDR3 size: 13 residues. Germline V gene lookup returns CDR1 ENHRY and CDR2 SYGVKD. The CDR3 loop reads CAIQNGNRGEQYF. The CDR3 nucleotides are TGTGCCATTCAAAATGGAAACAGGGGCGAGCAGTACTTC.

This clone was seen a single time. The chain combines TRBV29-1 with TRBJ2-7, with 15 bases that match TRBD2. The CDR3 length is 16 residues. Germline V gene data show CDR1 as SQVTM and CDR2 as ANQGSEA. Trimming at V came to 2 bases and at J to 4 bases, leaving 6 bases not matched to a gene. The CDR3 loop is CSVELGLAGGGYEQYF. The CDR3 DNA is TGCAGCGTTGAATTGGGACTAGCGGGGGGCGGGTACGAGCAGTACTTC.

The J gene is TRBJ2-7, the V gene TRBV5-5, with a possible D match to TRBD1 (6 bases). V was cut by 4 bases and J by 2 bases, with 13 bases left in between. The CDR3 is made up of 14 amino acids. Germline CDR1 reads SGHKS; CDR2 reads YYEKEE (reference sequence). The DNA of the CDR3 is TGTGCCAGCAGCCGACAGGAACCCCCCTACGAGCAGTACTTC. It is translated as CASSRQEPPYEQYF.

This sequence joins TRBV7-9 and TRBJ2-7; tentatively, D is TRBD2 (5 bases). V was cut by 3 bases and J by 3 bases, with 12 bases left in between. CDR1 is SEHNR and CDR2 is FQNEAQ in the germline V gene (reference sequence). This CDR3 region has 14 residues. CDR3 nucleotide sequence: TGTGCCAGCAGCTTCCGTACGGGAATCTACGAGCAGTACTTC. This translates into CASSFRTGIYEQYF. The complete variable domain, with remaining parts taken from reference TRBV7-9 and TRBJ2-7, reads DTGVSQNPRHKITKRGQNVTFRCDPISEHNRLYWYRQTLGQGPEFLTYFQNEAQLEKSRLLSDRFSAERPKGSFSTLEIQRTEQGDSAMYLCASSFRTGIYEQYFGPGTRLTVT.

This chain links TRBV5-4 with TRBJ1-1; 9 bases align to TRBD1. From germline, CDR1 is SGHNT and CDR2 YYREEE (reference sequence). This CDR3 contains 15 residues. V shed 4 bases and J 4 bases; nucleotides not matched to a gene: 8. The CDR3 DNA follows: TGTGCCAGCAGCGTAGTACAGGGGGCGGGCACTGAAGCTTTCTTT. Its protein product is CASSVVQGAGTEAFF. Filled out from reference TRBV5-4 and TRBJ1-1, the complete variable domain reads ETGVTQSPTHLIKTRGQQVTLRCSSQSGHNTVSWYQQALGQGPQFIFQYYREEENGRGNFPPRFSGLQFPNYSSELNVNALELDDSALYLCASSVVQGAGTEAFFGQGTRLTVV.

This chain connects TRBV11-2 to TRBJ2-1; 9 positions agree with TRBD2. This CDR3 has 16 amino acids. Trimming removed 3 bases from V and 8 bases from J; junction bases left unmatched: 11. The germline V gene has CDR1 SGHAT and CDR2 FQNNGV. The CDR3 DNA reads TGTGCCAGCAGCTTTCTCGCGGGGGGGCCGGAGGATGAGCAGTTCTTC. Translation: CASSFLAGGPEDEQFF. Using reference TRBV11-2 and TRBJ2-1 for the parts outside the CDR3, the full variable domain is EAGVAQSPRYKIIEKRQSVAFWCNPISGHATLYWYQQILGQGPKLLIQFQNNGVVDDSQLPKDRFSAERLKGVDSTLKIQPAKLEDSAVYLCASSFLAGGPEDEQFFGPGTRLTVL.

This clone was detected once. The chain recombines TRBV4-2 with TRBJ2-3; a possible D gene is TRBD1 (6 bases). The germline V gene has CDR1 LGHNA and CDR2 YNFKEQ. The CDR3 totals 12 residues. V lost 3 bases and J lost 6, with 7 bases in between. CDR3 sequence: CASSQGADTQYF. The CDR3 DNA sequence: TGTGCCAGCAGCCAGGGGGCTGATACGCAGTATTTT.

This chain links TRBV7-9 with TRBJ1-2; TRBD1 agrees at 8 bases. The CDR3 runs 13 residues. Per the germline V gene, CDR1 is SEHNR and CDR2 is FQNEAQ (reference sequence). V trimming: 6 bases; J trimming: 8 bases; junction bases outside the gene matches: 8. The CDR3 loop is CASRAGTGRGYTF. CDR3 in DNA: TGTGCCAGCAGAGCCGGGACAGGTCGAGGCTACACCTTC.

This chain joins TRBV27 and TRBJ2-5; 7 bases are shared with TRBD2. Per the germline V gene, CDR1 is MNHEY and CDR2 is SMNVEV (reference sequence). V dropped 6 bases and J dropped 4; count of bases not matched to a gene: 17. This CDR3 is 17 amino acids long. CDR3 coding DNA: TGTGCCAGCAGCCCCGGGACTATACGAACGGGTTCAGAGACCCAGTACTTC. This sequence encodes CASSPGTIRTGSETQYF.